These 20 T cell receptor beta chains were all obtained from the same sample, sequenced in a study of siplizumab effects on memory and regulatory T cells. TCRdb's table, derived via immunoSEQ multiplex PCR, lists solely in-frame clones and lacks some. The sample carries 99,000 or so clones, around 94% recorded once. Specimen: non-Treg CD4+ T cells sorted from blood. The receptors originated from a human donor in good health.

CDR3 DNA: TGTGCCTTTTACCCGAAGGGTCCCGGGGAGCTGTTTTTT. Amino acid sequence: CAFYPKGPGELFF. V gene TRBV30 combines with J gene TRBJ2-2, with D hard to call. V shed 7 bases and J shed 6 bases, with 15 bases lying between them. This CDR3 region has 13 residues. The germline CDR1 and CDR2 sequences are GTSNPN and SVGIG (reference sequence).

The rearrangement links TRBV5-1 to TRBJ1-3; D is ambiguous. This CDR3 has 13 amino acids. Looked up from germline, CDR1 is SGHRS and CDR2 is YFSETQ. V was shortened by 1 base and J by 2 bases, with 4 bases between the two germline ends. The CDR3 loop reads CASSLSPGNTIYF. DNA for the CDR3: TGCGCCAGCAGCTTGAGCCCTGGAAACACCATATATTTT.

V is TRBV21-1 and J is TRBJ2-7; no DNA check was done on the table's D call, TRBD2. TRBV21-1 is given as a pseudogene. The CDR3 contains 15 residues. CDR3 protein: CASSKLCTIGSEQYF. Written as DNA, the CDR3 is TGTGCCAGCAGCAAGTTGTGCACTATCGGCTCCGAGCAGTACTTC.

The chain has TRBV19 and TRBJ1-5; tentatively, D is TRBD1 (6 bases). This CDR3 is built from 13 residues. In germline, CDR1 is LNHDA, CDR2 SQIVND (reference sequence). Trimming removed 4 bases at V and 5 bases at J, with 9 bases between. CDR3 region: CASSTGVYQPQHF. DNA for the CDR3: TGTGCCAGTAGTACAGGGGTGTATCAGCCCCAGCATTTT.

The chain recombines TRBV11-2 with TRBJ1-1; perhaps TRBD1 as D (5 bases). This CDR3 spans 16 amino acids. Germline lookup yields CDR1 SGHAT and CDR2 FQNNGV. V lost 1 base and J 4 bases, leaving 16 bases between the germline ends. CDR3 bases: TGTGCCAGCAGCTTAGGTGGTGGCAGGGTCTCCACTGAAGCTTTCTTT. This codes for CASSLGGGRVSTEAFF.

This rearrangement joins TRBV28 to TRBJ1-5; D unresolved. The CDR3 is 14 residues long. Trimming shortened V by 3 bases and J by 6 bases, and 12 bases separated the two germline ends. In germline, CDR1 is MDHEN, CDR2 SYDVKM. In DNA, the CDR3 is TGTGCCAGCAGTTTTCTGGTTGTCGTTCAGCCCCAGCATTTT. Its protein is CASSFLVVVQPQHF.

CDR3 sequence: CASSLIRDEQFF. The CDR3 region has the DNA TGTGCCAGCAGTTTAATTCGGGATGAGCAGTTCTTC. The chain joins TRBV6-1 to TRBJ2-1, with no clear D. CDR3 length: 12 amino acids. V lost 5 bases to trimming and J lost 8 bases, with 10 bases between them. The germline V gene encodes CDR1 MNHNS and CDR2 SASEGT.

Regarding this clone: This sample also contains other DNA sequences that code for the same CDR3. This chain joins TRBV5-1 and TRBJ2-3; D unclear. The CDR3 totals 13 residues. Germline-derived CDR1 and CDR2 are SGHRS and YFSETQ. V shed 5 bases and J shed 3 bases, with 10 bases lying between them. The CDR3 protein is CASSLPTTDTQYF. CDR3 nucleotides: TGCGCCAGCAGTCTCCCTACTACAGATACGCAGTATTTT.

This chain connects TRBV30 to TRBJ2-5, with 9 positions matching TRBD1. The CDR3 is made up of 15 amino acids. V shed 6 bases and J 3 bases; nucleotides not matched to a gene: 11. CDR1 and CDR2 from the germline V gene are GTSNPN and SVGIG (reference sequence). The CDR3 DNA sequence: TGTGCCTGCAAGCCCGGGACAGGGTACGAAGAGACCCAGTACTTC. Residues: CACKPGTGYEETQYF.

The chain joins TRBV6-6 to TRBJ1-2; D unresolved. There are 15 residues in the CDR3. V was pared by 2 bases and J by 2 bases, with 12 bases between. From germline, CDR1 is MNHNY and CDR2 SVGAGI (reference sequence). The CDR3 here is CASSYKGSVNYGYTF. Here the CDR3 DNA reads TGTGCCAGCAGTTACAAAGGGTCGGTGAACTATGGCTACACCTTC.

The chain recombines TRBV27 with TRBJ1-2; D is undetermined. Germline assignment: CDR1 MNHEY and CDR2 SMNVEV (reference sequence). This CDR3 spans 17 amino acids. Trimming stripped 4 bases from V and 4 bases from J, with 22 bases between. The CDR3, as DNA: TGTGCCAGCAGTTCATCAAATCCCCGCAGTGTATTCTATGGCTACACCTTC. Amino acids: CASSSSNPRSVFYGYTF.

This clone was seen once. This CDR3 reads CASSFGQGSDTQYF. The CDR3 region has the DNA TGTGCCAGCAGCTTTGGACAGGGCTCAGATACGCAGTATTTT. The chain carries TRBV7-9 and TRBJ2-3; 8 positions match TRBD1. V lost 3 bases, J lost 4 bases, and 3 bases stayed unmatched. The CDR3 is 14 amino acids. Germline V gives CDR1 SEHNR, CDR2 FQNEAQ (reference sequence).

The chain links TRBV28 to TRBJ2-3; no firm D call. Germline V gives CDR1 MDHEN, CDR2 SYDVKM. The CDR3 is made up of 13 amino acids. Trimming pared 4 bases from V and 7 bases from J, leaving 12 bases between. CDR3 loop: CASSSHAVYTQYF. The CDR3 DNA follows: TGTGCCAGCAGTTCACACGCAGTCTATACGCAGTATTTT. Full variable domain (rest looked up from reference TRBV28 and TRBJ2-3): DVKVTQSSRYLVKRTGEKVFLECVQDMDHENMFWYRQDPGLGLRLIYFSYDVKMKEKGDIPEGYSVSREKKERFSLILESASTNQTSMYLCASSSHAVYTQYFGPGTRLTVL.

The chain employs TRBV5-1 and TRBJ1-5; no firm D call. This CDR3 has 17 amino acids. V was shortened by 1 base and J by 0 bases, with 14 bases between the two germline ends. Germline CDR1 and CDR2: SGHRS and YFSETQ. The CDR3 loop is CASSLSPTSNSNQPQHF. Here the CDR3 DNA reads TGCGCCAGCAGCTTGTCCCCCACGTCAAATAGCAATCAGCCCCAGCATTTT. The whole variable domain, filled in from reference TRBV5-1 and TRBJ1-5, reads KAGVTQTPRYLIKTRGQQVTLSCSPISGHRSVSWYQQTPGQGLQFLFEYFSETQRNKGNFPGRFSGRQFSNSRSEMNVSTLELGDSALYLCASSLSPTSNSNQPQHFGDGTRLSIL.

The chain joins TRBV7-3 to TRBJ2-1; the match to TRBD2 covers 14 bases. The junction had 15 bases not matched to a gene; V was cut back by 5 bases and J by 9 bases. The V gene's germline CDR1 is SGHTA and CDR2 FQGTGA. This CDR3 has 18 residues. CDR3 nucleotide sequence: TGTGCCAGCAGCCTAAGTGGGAAGGGACTAGCGGGAGTACCTGAGCAGTTCTTC. This encodes CASSLSGKGLAGVPEQFF.

The genes are TRBV6-1 and TRBJ2-7; TRBD1 might be the D (6 bases). Germline V CDR1 and CDR2: MNHNS, SASEGT. CDR3 length: 14 residues. Trimming cost V 7 bases and J 2 bases, with 15 bases left between them. CDR3 sequence reads: CASTSSWTAYEQYF. In DNA, the CDR3 is TGTGCCAGCACCTCCTCCTGGACAGCCTACGAGCAGTACTTC.

The V gene is TRBV5-6, the J gene TRBJ2-1; D unclear. There are 14 residues in the CDR3. Trimming removed 8 bases from V and 4 bases from J, with 16 bases in between. Looked up from germline, CDR1 is SGHDT and CDR2 is YYEEEE. CDR3 in DNA: TGTGCCAGTGCGACTTCTTCCTCTTACAATGAGCAGTTCTTC. This sequence encodes CASATSSSYNEQFF. Complete variable domain (other parts from reference TRBV5-6 and TRBJ2-1): DAGVTQSPTHLIKTRGQQVTLRCSPKSGHDTVSWYQQALGQGPQFIFQYYEEEERQRGNFPDRFSGHQFPNYSSELNVNALLLGDSALYLCASATSSSYNEQFFGPGTRLTVL.

As DNA, the CDR3 is TGCGCCAGCAGCCCCCAGGGGCGGGCTGAAGCTTTCTTT. Translation: CASSPQGRAEAFF. The V gene is TRBV5-1, the J gene TRBJ1-1; the D gene is possibly TRBD1 (6 bases). Germline assignment: CDR1 SGHRS and CDR2 YFSETQ. The CDR3 extends over 13 amino acids. V was trimmed by 4 bases and J by 6 bases, leaving 13 bases between them.

This clone has only one observation. The chain links TRBV5-1 to TRBJ2-7; possible D gene TRBD2, 5 bases. In germline, CDR1 is SGHRS, CDR2 YFSETQ. This CDR3 has 14 residues. Trimming removed 2 bases from V and 4 bases from J, with 13 bases in between. CDR3 protein: CASSFGGSQYEQYF. The DNA for the CDR3 is TGCGCCAGCAGCTTTGGTGGGAGCCAATACGAGCAGTACTTC.

This sequence joins TRBV19 and TRBJ2-5; TRBD2 might be the D (5 bases). TRBJ2-7 explains the end of the DNA better; the J call may be wrong. The CDR3 sequence is 14 residues long. CDR1 is LNHDA and CDR2 is SQIVND in the germline V gene (reference sequence). DNA of the CDR3: TGTGCCAGTAGTATGTCGCGGGTTTCCTACGAGCAGTACTTC. This codes for CASSMSRVSYEQYF.